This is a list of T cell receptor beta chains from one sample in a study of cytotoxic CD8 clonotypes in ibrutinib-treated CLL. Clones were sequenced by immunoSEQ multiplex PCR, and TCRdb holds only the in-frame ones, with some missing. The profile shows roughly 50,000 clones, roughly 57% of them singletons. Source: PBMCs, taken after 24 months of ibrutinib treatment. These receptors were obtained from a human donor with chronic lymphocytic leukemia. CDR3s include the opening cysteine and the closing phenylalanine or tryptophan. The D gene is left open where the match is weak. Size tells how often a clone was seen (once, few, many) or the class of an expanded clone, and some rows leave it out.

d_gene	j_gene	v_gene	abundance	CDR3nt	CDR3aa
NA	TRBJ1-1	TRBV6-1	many	TGTGCCAGCAACCCAGGACGGGAAAATCCTGAAGCTTTCTTT	CASNPGRENPEAFF
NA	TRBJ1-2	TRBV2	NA	TGTGCCAGCAGTGAAGCGACAGGATATGGCTACACCTTC	CASSEATGYGYTF
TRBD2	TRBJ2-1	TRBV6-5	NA	TGTGCCAGCAGGATACTAGCGGGGGGGTACAATGAGCAGTTCTTC	CASRILAGGYNEQFF
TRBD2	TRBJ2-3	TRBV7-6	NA	TGTGCCAGCAGCGCCGCGGGGGGCACAGATACGCAGTATTTT	CASSAAGGTDTQYF
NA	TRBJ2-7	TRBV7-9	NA	TGTGCCAGCAACCGATGGGGAGAGCAGTACTTC	CASNRWGEQYF
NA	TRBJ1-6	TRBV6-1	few	TGTGCCAGCGGCGGGACGAATAATTCACCCCTCCACTTT	CASGGTNNSPLHF
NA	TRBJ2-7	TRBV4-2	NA	TGTGCCAGCAGCCACCCTACCGGCGAGCAGTACTTC	CASSHPTGEQYF
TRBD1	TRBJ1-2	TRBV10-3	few	TGTGCCATCAGTGTGTTTCAAGGACAGGGGGCCGGCTACACCTTC	CAISVFQGQGAGYTF
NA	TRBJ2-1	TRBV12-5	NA	TGTGCTAGTACAGGGTTTCTTTGGGATGAGCAGTTCTTC	CASTGFLWDEQFF
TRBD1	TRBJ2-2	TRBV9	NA	TGTGCCAGCAGCGTAGGCCCGACAGGGGCCGGGGAGCTGTTTTTT	CASSVGPTGAGELFF
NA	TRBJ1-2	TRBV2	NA	TGTGCCAGCACAGCAAGGGTTGGGTTACAGGACTATGGCTACACCTTC	CASTARVGLQDYGYTF
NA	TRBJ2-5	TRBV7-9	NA	TGTGCCAGCAGCTTGGGCAGCCCCGGGGAGACCCAGTACTTC	CASSLGSPGETQYF
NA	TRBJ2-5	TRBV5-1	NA	TGCGCCAGCAGCTTGTCGGTTAGTCAAGAGACCCAGTACTTC	CASSLSVSQETQYF
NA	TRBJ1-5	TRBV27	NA	TGTGCCAGCAGTTCTGTAGGAGGCCACAATCAGCCCCAGCATTTT	CASSSVGGHNQPQHF
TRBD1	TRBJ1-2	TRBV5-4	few	TGTGCCAGCAGCTTGCAGGGGGCTCCTAACTATGGCTACACCTTC	CASSLQGAPNYGYTF
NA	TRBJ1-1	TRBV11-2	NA	TGTGCCAGCAGCCCTATAGGGGTTGTGAACACTGAAGCTTTCTTT	CASSPIGVVNTEAFF
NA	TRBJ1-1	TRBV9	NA	TGTGCCAGCAGCGAGAGGGGCTGGGGGAGCACTGAAGCTTTCTTT	CASSERGWGSTEAFF
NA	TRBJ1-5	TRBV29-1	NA	TGCAGCGTTGGGGGGAGGGGTAATCAGCCCCAGCATTTT	CSVGGRGNQPQHF
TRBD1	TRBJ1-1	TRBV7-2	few	TGTGCCAGCAGCTTTTCCGACAGGGGCACTGAAGCTTTCTTT	CASSFSDRGTEAFF
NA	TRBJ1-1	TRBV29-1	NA	TGCAGCGTCCGGACAGCAATGAACACTGAAGCTTTCTTT	CSVRTAMNTEAFF
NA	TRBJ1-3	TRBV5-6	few	TGTGCCAGCAGCGGAAGTGTTGGAAACACCATATATTTT	CASSGSVGNTIYF
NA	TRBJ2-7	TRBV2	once	TGTGCCAGCAGCCAACAGCCAGCGTACGAGCAGTACTTC	CASSQQPAYEQYF
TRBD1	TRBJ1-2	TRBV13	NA	TGTGCCAGCAGCTTAGGCCGGGACAGGGCCAATCCAGGCTACACCTTC	CASSLGRDRANPGYTF
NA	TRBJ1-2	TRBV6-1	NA	TGTGCCAGCAGTCCCGTGAGGGGGGGTGGCTACACCTTC	CASSPVRGGGYTF
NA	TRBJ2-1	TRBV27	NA	TGTGCCAGCAAAAAGGGAAGCTCCTACAATGAGCAGTTCTTC	CASKKGSSYNEQFF
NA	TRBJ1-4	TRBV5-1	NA	TGCGCCAGCAGCAACTCCGGGGGAGATGAAAAACTGTTTTTT	CASSNSGGDEKLFF
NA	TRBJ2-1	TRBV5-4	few	TGTGCCAGCAGCCTTGGGACTCCTGATGAGCAGTTCTTC	CASSLGTPDEQFF
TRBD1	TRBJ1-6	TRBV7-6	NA	TGTGCCAGCAGCTTAGTAGGGACAGGGACTCTTAATTCACCCCTCCACTTT	CASSLVGTGTLNSPLHF